The 19 T cell receptor beta chains below were found in one sample sequenced in a study of cytomegalovirus exposure and HLA in healthy donors. The PCR had 60 Vbeta and 13 Jbeta primers. This table comes from immunoSEQ multiplex PCR, and its TCRdb copy is limited to in-frame clones, with some not included. The sample holds 95,000 to 100,000 clones, around 85% seen once. The sequencing input was PBMCs. These receptors all stem from a man aged 25 to 45 in good health and CMV-seronegative.

The chain joins TRBV7-9 to TRBJ2-7, with D possibly matching TRBD2 (6 bases). V was cut by 5 bases and J by 4 bases, with 18 bases left in between. The germline V gene has CDR1 SEHNR and CDR2 FQNEAQ (reference sequence). The CDR3 is made up of 15 amino acids. The DNA for the CDR3 is TGTGCCAGCAGCCCGGGGGACGACAGCGTATACGAGCAGTACTTC. Its protein product is CASSPGDDSVYEQYF.

This clone was found once. V is TRBV7-9 and J is TRBJ2-1; D possibly corresponds to TRBD2 (5 bases). This CDR3 has 17 residues. Per the germline V gene, CDR1 is SEHNR and CDR2 is FQNEAQ (reference sequence). Trimming removed 2 bases at V and 0 bases at J, with 14 bases between. The CDR3 sequence is CASSLLASGYSYNEQFF. The CDR3 bases are TGTGCCAGCAGCTTATTGGCCTCGGGGTACTCCTACAATGAGCAGTTCTTC. The whole variable domain, remainder taken from reference TRBV7-9 and TRBJ2-1, is DTGVSQNPRHKITKRGQNVTFRCDPISEHNRLYWYRQTLGQGPEFLTYFQNEAQLEKSRLLSDRFSAERPKGSFSTLEIQRTEQGDSAMYLCASSLLASGYSYNEQFFGPGTRLTVL.

V is TRBV7-9 and J is TRBJ2-2, with 8 bases fitting TRBD1. This CDR3 is built from 15 residues. Losses at the gene ends were 5 bases for V and 2 bases for J; bases not matched to a gene: 4. The germline gives CDR1 SEHNR, CDR2 FQNEAQ (reference sequence). The CDR3 DNA sequence: TGTGCCAGCAGCCGCGGACAGGGTAACACCGGGGAGCTGTTTTTT. It specifies CASSRGQGNTGELFF.

The V call is TRBV5-1, the J call TRBJ2-3, with 8 bases lining up with TRBD2. The J segment lost 2 bases and the V segment lost 5 bases, leaving 10 bases of the junction unmatched. Germline V lookup: CDR1 SGHRS, CDR2 YFSETQ. CDR3 size: 16 residues. CDR3 nucleotide sequence: TGCGCCAGCAGGGGAATCACTAGCGGTGCCACAGATACGCAGTATTTT. This sequence encodes CASRGITSGATDTQYF.

This chain uses TRBV18 with TRBJ2-3, with D perhaps TRBD1 (6 bases). Per the germline V gene, CDR1 is KGHSH and CDR2 is LQKENI. V was trimmed by 3 bases and J by 1 base, leaving 17 bases between them. This CDR3 is 17 amino acids long. The CDR3 loop is CASSPGGQGPRTDTQYF. CDR3 bases: TGTGCCAGCTCACCTGGAGGCCAGGGGCCACGCACAGATACGCAGTATTTT.

The CDR3 sequence: CASSLAGSLAYNEQFF. The CDR3 region has the DNA TGTGCCAGCAGCTTGGCCGGGAGTTTAGCTTACAATGAGCAGTTCTTC. This rearrangement joins TRBV7-2 to TRBJ2-1, with D perhaps matching TRBD2 (6 bases). Germline-derived CDR1 and CDR2 are SGHTA and FQGNSA. V lost 3 bases to trimming and J lost 4 bases, with 16 bases between them. This CDR3 is built from 16 residues.

The genes are TRBV29-1 and TRBJ2-7; 10 nucleotides line up with TRBD1. The CDR3 is 13 residues long. Unmatched junction bases numbered 6, after V lost 5 bases and J lost 5 bases. Germline V lookup: CDR1 SQVTM, CDR2 ANQGSEA. The CDR3, as DNA: TGCAGCGTTAGGACAGGGGGTAGCCACGAGCAGTACTTC. This encodes CSVRTGGSHEQYF.

This chain joins TRBV7-9 and TRBJ2-5; D not certain. V lost 2 bases and J lost 5, with 9 bases in between. CDR1 is SEHNR and CDR2 is FQNEAQ in the germline V gene (reference sequence). CDR3 length: 13 residues. The CDR3 DNA reads as TGTGCCAGCAGCTTACTGGGCCTGGAGACCCAGTACTTC. Translation gives CASSLLGLETQYF.

The rearrangement joins TRBV19 to TRBJ2-5, with a possible D match to TRBD2 (6 bases). Germline CDR1 and CDR2: LNHDA and SQIVND (reference sequence). This CDR3 has 13 amino acids. Trimming pared 3 bases from V and 2 bases from J, leaving 7 bases between. Here the CDR3 reads CASSIGGQETQYF. CDR3 coding DNA: TGTGCCAGTAGTATTGGAGGGCAAGAGACCCAGTACTTC. Based on the CDR3 plus reference TRBV19 and TRBJ2-5, the full variable domain is DGGITQSPKYLFRKEGQNVTLSCEQNLNHDAMYWYRQDPGQGLRLIYYSQIVNDFQKGDIAEGYSVSREKKESFPLTVTSAQKNPTAFYLCASSIGGQETQYFGPGTRLLVL.

This sequence joins TRBV18 and TRBJ2-2, with D tentatively TRBD2 (6 bases). The CDR3 is 16 amino acids. Between the trimmed V and J ends, which lost 6 bases and 7 bases, there was a span of 21 bases. The germline V gene has CDR1 KGHSH and CDR2 LQKENI. CDR3 bases: TGTGCCAGCTCCCCCGATGGGGGGATCGGCCACGGGGAGCTGTTTTTT. Its translation is CASSPDGGIGHGELFF.

This clone was seen a few times. This chain's CDR3 is CASSYDGGRGTYEQYF. CDR3 sequence (DNA): TGTGCCAGCAGTTACGACGGGGGACGGGGAACCTACGAGCAGTACTTC. V gene TRBV6-5 combines with J gene TRBJ2-7; D is possibly TRBD2 (6 bases). The CDR3 consists of 16 residues. Trimming pared 2 bases from V and 2 bases from J, leaving 16 bases between. CDR1 and CDR2 from the germline V gene are MNHEY and SVGAGI.

The chain carries TRBV5-1 and TRBJ2-7; 7 bases agree with TRBD1. CDR3 length equals 15 residues. V lost 4 bases and J lost 3; bases outside the gene matches: 10. CDR1 is SGHRS and CDR2 is YFSETQ in the germline V gene. For the CDR3, the DNA is TGCGCCAGCAGCGTGGACGGACAGGACTTCTACGAGCAGTACTTC. Encoded protein: CASSVDGQDFYEQYF.

V and J are TRBV5-6 and TRBJ1-1; D is unclear. The CDR3 has 14 residues. Germline V gene sequence: CDR1 SGHDT, CDR2 YYEEEE. Trimming removed 1 base at V and 0 bases at J, with 7 bases between. The CDR3, as DNA: TGTGCCAGCAGCTTGTTTCTAGTGAACACTGAAGCTTTCTTT. This sequence encodes CASSLFLVNTEAFF.

The rearrangement joins TRBV7-9 to TRBJ2-2; no clear D gene. The CDR3 sequence is 12 residues long. Per germline, CDR1 SEHNR and CDR2 FQNEAQ (reference sequence). V was shortened by 3 bases and J by 6 bases, with 5 bases between the two germline ends. CDR3 nucleotides: TGTGCCAGCAGCTTCCTCTCCGGGGAGCTGTTTTTT. Its protein is CASSFLSGELFF.

J is TRBJ2-3 and V is TRBV5-1, with 7 bases that match TRBD1. In germline, CDR1 is SGHRS, CDR2 YFSETQ. The CDR3 has 16 residues. Losses at the gene ends were 4 bases for V and 5 bases for J; bases not matched to a gene: 13. The CDR3 loop is CASSTGTALQRDTQYF. The CDR3 coding sequence is TGCGCCAGCAGCACCGGGACAGCCCTTCAGCGAGATACGCAGTATTTT.

A single count supports this clone. The V and J genes are TRBV6-1 and TRBJ2-1; 9 positions match TRBD2. The ends lost 3 bases at V and 5 bases at J; junction bases unmatched: 11. Germline V gene data show CDR1 as MNHNS and CDR2 as SASEGT. The length of the CDR3 is 17 residues. CDR3 amino acids: CASSERGGAADDNEQFF. DNA of the CDR3: TGTGCCAGCAGTGAGCGGGGGGGCGCCGCCGATGACAATGAGCAGTTCTTC.

The chain joins TRBV7-3 to TRBJ2-2, with TRBD2 as a possible D gene (7 bases). The length of the CDR3 is 14 residues. Per germline, CDR1 SGHTA and CDR2 FQGTGA. The V end lost 6 bases, the J end lost 8 bases, and 16 bases lay between the germline ends. CDR3 sequence reads: CASRALGGQGELFF. In nucleotides, the CDR3 is TGTGCCAGCAGGGCCCTCGGGGGGCAGGGGGAGCTGTTTTTT.

V is TRBV28 and J is TRBJ1-2, with 7 bases that match TRBD1. The CDR3 has 13 amino acids. Germline lookup yields CDR1 MDHEN and CDR2 SYDVKM. J gave up 4 bases and V 5 bases, and 4 bases lay outside the gene matches. The CDR3 region is CASSEGAPYGYTF. DNA of the CDR3: TGTGCCAGCAGTGAGGGGGCGCCCTATGGCTACACCTTC.

The gene calls are TRBV18 and TRBJ2-5, with D unclear. Per germline, CDR1 KGHSH and CDR2 LQKENI. The germline V and J ends were trimmed by 0 bases and 2 bases, with 7 bases remaining between them. This CDR3 is built from 14 residues. Written as DNA, the CDR3 is TGTGCCAGCTCACCACCGGGCAGGCAAGAGACCCAGTACTTC. This translates into CASSPPGRQETQYF.